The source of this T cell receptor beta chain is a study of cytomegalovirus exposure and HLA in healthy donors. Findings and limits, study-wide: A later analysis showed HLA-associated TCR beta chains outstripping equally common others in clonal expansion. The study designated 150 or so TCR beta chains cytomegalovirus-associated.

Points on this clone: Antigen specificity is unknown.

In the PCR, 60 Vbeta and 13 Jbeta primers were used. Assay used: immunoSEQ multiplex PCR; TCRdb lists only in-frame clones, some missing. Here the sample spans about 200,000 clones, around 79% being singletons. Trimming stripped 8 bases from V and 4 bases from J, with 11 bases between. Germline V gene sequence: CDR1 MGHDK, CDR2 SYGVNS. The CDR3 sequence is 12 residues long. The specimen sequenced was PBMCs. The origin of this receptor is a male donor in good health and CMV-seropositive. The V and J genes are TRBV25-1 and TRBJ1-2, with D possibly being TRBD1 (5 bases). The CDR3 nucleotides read TGTGCCAGCCTCGGGACTGCCTATGGCTACACCTTC. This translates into CASLGTAYGYTF.